One and the same sample provided the 21 T cell receptor beta chains below, sequenced in a study of blood T cell repertoires in COVID-19. Sequencing used immunoSEQ multiplex PCR; TCRdb keeps in-frame clones, though not all of them. The table includes tens of thousands of clones, approximately 80% detected once. The sample comprised peripheral blood. The receptors come from a man aged 80 or over with acute or convalescent COVID-19.

This clone was observed a handful of times. CDR3 protein: CASSKPGQSLETQYF. The CDR3 region has the DNA TGTGCCAGCAGTAAACCGGGACAGAGCTTAGAGACCCAGTACTTC. The chain recombines TRBV28 with TRBJ2-5; 7 nucleotides agree with TRBD1. V dropped 5 bases and J dropped 4; count of bases not matched to a gene: 10. The CDR3 has 15 amino acids. Germline CDR1 MDHEN, CDR2 SYDVKM.

The chain couples TRBV19 to TRBJ1-5, with D possibly TRBD1 on 5 matching bases. Deletions cut 3 bases from V and 4 bases from J, with 13 bases between. The germline V gene encodes CDR1 LNHDA and CDR2 SQIVND (reference sequence). The CDR3 is 15 amino acids. The CDR3 region is CASSMEGVNNQPQHF. Written as DNA, the CDR3 is TGTGCCAGTAGTATGGAAGGGGTTAATAATCAGCCCCAGCATTTT. Using reference TRBV19 and TRBJ1-5 for the parts outside the CDR3, the full variable domain is DGGITQSPKYLFRKEGQNVTLSCEQNLNHDAMYWYRQDPGQGLRLIYYSQIVNDFQKGDIAEGYSVSREKKESFPLTVTSAQKNPTAFYLCASSMEGVNNQPQHFGDGTRLSIL.

The rearrangement uses TRBV19 and TRBJ2-2, with D hard to call. Germline V gives CDR1 LNHDA, CDR2 SQIVND (reference sequence). V was pared by 0 bases and J by 10 bases, with 6 bases between. This CDR3 is built from 12 residues. This CDR3 reads CASSIEGAELFF. The CDR3 nucleotides are TGTGCCAGTAGTATAGAGGGCGCGGAGCTGTTTTTT.

V gene TRBV4-1 combines with J gene TRBJ2-3; 15 bases match TRBD2. J lost 3 bases, V lost 4 bases, and 2 bases had no gene match. The CDR3 has 16 residues. Germline loops: CDR1 MGHRA, CDR2 YSYEKL. The DNA of the CDR3 is TGCGCCAGCAGCCTAGGACTAGCGGGGGGGACAGATACGCAGTATTTT. This gives the protein CASSLGLAGGTDTQYF.

With respect to this clone: The same CDR3 arises from other DNA sequences in this sample as well. The rearrangement links TRBV5-1 to TRBJ1-1, with 10 bases lining up with TRBD1. J was trimmed by 5 bases and V by 4 bases; bases with no gene match: 5. CDR3 length: 14 residues. Germline values: CDR1 SGHRS, CDR2 YFSETQ. Written as DNA, the CDR3 is TGCGCCAGCAGCCGACAGGGGGCAGGTACTGAAGCTTTCTTT. The encoded protein is CASSRQGAGTEAFF.

This rearrangement joins TRBV27 to TRBJ2-6; D gene uncertain. Trimming cost V 5 bases and J 1 base, with 3 bases left between them. This CDR3 has 13 amino acids. Germline V gene sequence: CDR1 MNHEY, CDR2 SMNVEV (reference sequence). As DNA, the CDR3 is TGTGCCAGCAGTCAGTCTGGGGCCAACGTCCTGACTTTC. Residues: CASSQSGANVLTF.

The chain has TRBV27 and TRBJ2-7, with 8 bases aligning to TRBD2. V was pared by 3 bases and J by 9 bases, with 16 bases of the junction left unmatched. Germline CDR1 and CDR2: MNHEY and SMNVEV (reference sequence). There are 16 residues in the CDR3. The CDR3 here is CASSFSLAERFSVQYF. The CDR3 nucleotides read TGTGCCAGCAGTTTTTCACTAGCGGAACGATTCTCGGTGCAGTACTTC.

The J gene is TRBJ1-5, the V gene TRBV10-3, with 7 nucleotides matching TRBD1. The CDR3 is 15 amino acids. Germline CDR1 and CDR2: ENHRY and SYGVKD. V shed 0 bases and J 8 bases; nucleotides not matched to a gene: 7. The CDR3: CAISESRTGLEPQHF. CDR3 nucleotide sequence: TGTGCCATCAGTGAGTCAAGGACAGGATTAGAGCCCCAGCATTTT.

The rearrangement joins TRBV15 to TRBJ2-7, with 11 bases that match TRBD2. Germline CDR1 LNHNV, CDR2 YYDKDF (reference sequence). V gave up 2 bases and J gave up 3 bases; unmatched junction bases: 3. There are 15 residues in the CDR3. This CDR3 reads CATSRTSGSLYEQYF. The CDR3 DNA sequence: TGTGCCACCAGCAGAACTAGCGGGAGTCTCTACGAGCAGTACTTC.

The chain uses TRBV5-1 and TRBJ1-3; D is unresolved. CDR1 and CDR2 (germline): SGHRS, YFSETQ. The CDR3 totals 16 residues. V was pared by 1 base and J by 2 bases, with 13 bases between. As DNA, the CDR3 is TGCGCCAGCAGCTTGAATGCCCGAGGGACTGGAAACACCATATATTTT. Protein: CASSLNARGTGNTIYF.

This sequence joins TRBV28 and TRBJ2-7; D call uncertain. The V end was cut by 7 bases, the J end by 3 bases, with 19 bases between. This CDR3 comprises 15 residues. CDR1 and CDR2 (germline): MDHEN, SYDVKM. CDR3 sequence reads: CASTGGSSTIYEQYF. DNA for the CDR3: TGTGCCAGCACCGGCGGTTCGTCGACCATCTACGAGCAGTACTTC.

The table lists this clone with a few counts. The chain recombines TRBV7-9 with TRBJ2-7; D unresolved. CDR1 is SEHNR and CDR2 is FQNEAQ in the germline V gene (reference sequence). The CDR3 contains 15 residues. Trimming shortened V by 5 bases and J by 2 bases, and 16 bases separated the two germline ends. The CDR3 is CASSHDMLKPYEQYF. CDR3 DNA sequence: TGTGCCAGCAGCCACGACATGCTCAAGCCCTACGAGCAGTACTTC.

The genes are TRBV6-2 or TRBV6-3 and TRBJ2-3; a weak D match, TRBD1 (5 bases). V lost 3 bases, J lost 5 bases, and 9 bases lay in between. The CDR3 loop spans 13 amino acids. Germline-derived CDR1 and CDR2 are MNHEY and SVGEGT. The CDR3 here is CASSYTQGDTQYF. CDR3 coding DNA: TGTGCCAGCAGTTATACCCAGGGAGATACGCAGTATTTT.

CDR3 sequence (DNA): TGTGCCAGCGCCGCGGGGGGCAGGAATGAGCAGTTCTTC. It yields the protein CASAAGGRNEQFF. The chain recombines TRBV28 with TRBJ2-1; 8 nucleotides line up with TRBD2. There are 13 residues in the CDR3. J lost 7 bases, V lost 8 bases, and 7 bases had no gene match. The germline gives CDR1 MDHEN, CDR2 SYDVKM.

The V call is TRBV10-1, the J call TRBJ2-1; tentatively, D is TRBD1 (5 bases). The V gene lost 3 bases and the J gene lost 2 bases, with 11 bases spanning the gap. The germline V gene has CDR1 WNHNN and CDR2 SYGVQD (reference sequence). The CDR3 loop spans 15 amino acids. The CDR3 DNA follows: TGCGCCAGCAGTGACAGGGCCGGCGCCTACAATGAGCAGTTCTTC. It yields the protein CASSDRAGAYNEQFF.

This chain joins TRBV7-9 and TRBJ2-7; 10 bases match TRBD1. The V gene's germline CDR1 is SEHNR and CDR2 FQNEAQ (reference sequence). The CDR3 is 14 amino acids. Trimming took 4 bases from V and 6 from J; bases not matched to a gene: 6. The DNA for the CDR3 is TGTGCCAGCAGCTCCTCGACAGGGGGCAGCGAGCAGTACTTC. Translating gives CASSSSTGGSEQYF.

This clone showed up just a few times. The V and J genes are TRBV7-2 and TRBJ2-3, with D unclear. The CDR3 length is 11 residues. Trimming removed 8 bases at V and 2 bases at J, with 5 bases between. Looked up from germline, CDR1 is SGHTA and CDR2 is FQGNSA. CDR3 amino acids: CASGNTDTQYF. The CDR3 DNA reads TGTGCCAGCGGCAACACAGATACGCAGTATTTT.

The chain links TRBV4-3 to TRBJ1-2; 7 bases agree with TRBD1. The germline V gene encodes CDR1 LGHNA and CDR2 YSLEER. Trimming removed 4 bases from V and 1 base from J; junction bases left unmatched: 6. The CDR3 covers 15 residues. The CDR3 loop reads CASSPLTGFNYGYTF. DNA of the CDR3: TGCGCCAGCAGCCCCTTGACAGGGTTTAACTATGGCTACACCTTC.

The chain couples TRBV27 to TRBJ1-2; D is perhaps TRBD1 (6 bases). This CDR3 has 15 amino acids. V lost 5 bases, J lost 4 bases, and 17 bases lay in between. Germline assignment: CDR1 MNHEY and CDR2 SMNVEV (reference sequence). The CDR3 sequence is CASSRGTPLVYGYTF. The CDR3 DNA follows: TGTGCCAGCAGTAGGGGGACACCTCTAGTCTATGGCTACACCTTC.

This rearrangement joins TRBV7-9 to TRBJ1-2; TRBD1 is a possible D gene (6 bases). The CDR3 sequence is 14 residues long. Trimming removed 6 bases from V and 4 bases from J, with 15 bases in between. Germline V lookup: CDR1 SEHNR, CDR2 FQNEAQ (reference sequence). The CDR3, as DNA: TGTGCCAGCAGACAACAGGGAAGCCTCTATGGCTACACCTTC. This translates into CASRQQGSLYGYTF.

The J gene is TRBJ2-7, the V gene TRBV19; 10 nucleotides match TRBD2. Losses at the gene ends were 1 base for V and 6 bases for J; bases not matched to a gene: 6. The CDR3 has 15 residues. Looked up from germline, CDR1 is LNHDA and CDR2 is SQIVND (reference sequence). The CDR3 DNA sequence: TGTGCCAGTAGTATAGGGCCTAGCGGGAGCCTCGAGCAGTACTTC. It specifies CASSIGPSGSLEQYF.